The T cell receptor (beta chain) described here comes from a study of blood T cell repertoires in COVID-19. Study-wide context: The United States, Italy and Spain were the sources of the acute and convalescent COVID-19 samples. From T cells, B-cell-depleted T cells, or PBMCs came the material, which was cDNA or gDNA.

Germline V CDR1 and CDR2: MNHEY, SVGEGT. Trimming left V 5 bases short and J 0 bases short, with 14 bases between. There are 15 residues in the CDR3. Per the original data handling: Amplification of reference gene primers was used by the study to estimate nucleated cell counts. The data were produced by immunoSEQ multiplex PCR, yet TCRdb's version contains in-frame clones alone and is incomplete. V and J calls and clone size are copied from that table; D and trimming were computed from the DNA. The table includes a few hundred thousand clones, almost 85% detected once. The chain carries TRBV6-2 or TRBV6-3 and TRBJ2-7; D ambiguous. The TCR comes from a human donor in a cohort sampled during active COVID-19. The specimen sequenced was peripheral blood. Here the CDR3 reads CASSRSRSSSYEQYF. For the CDR3, the DNA is TGTGCCAGCAGTAGAAGCAGGTCGAGCTCCTACGAGCAGTACTTC.